A selection of T cell receptor beta chains follows, all from one sample in a study of CD8+CD57+ T cells in acquired aplastic anemia. One entry per CDR3 protein results from TCRdb running MiXCR on the reads. The sample gives 95,000 to 120,000 distinct CDR3 sequences, under 60% of which show up once; around a third is in the top ten. Material for sequencing was sorted CD4+, CD8+, or CD8+CD57+ T cells (not recorded which) from PBMCs. Source of these receptors: a human donor in good health, serving as a control. CDR3s include the opening cysteine and the closing phenylalanine or tryptophan. D genes are given only for firm matches. Size is omitted from some rows. Given values are once, few, many or a class for expanded clones.

v_gene	abundance	j_gene	d_gene	CDR3nt	CDR3aa
TRBV24-1	few	TRBJ2-7	TRBD2	TGTGCCACCAGTGAGGCGGGAGTCTCCTACGAGCAGTACTTC	CATSEAGVSYEQYF
TRBV20-1	many	TRBJ2-5	-	TGCAGTGCGAAGGGACGCCCAGAAACTGAAGAGACCCAGTACTTC	CSAKGRPETEETQYF
TRBV20-1	once	TRBJ2-7	-	TGCAGTGCTAGTCTCCCAGAGAGCTACGAGCAGTACTTC	CSASLPESYEQYF
TRBV24-1	-	TRBJ1-5	-	TGTGCCACCAGTGATGGTAGGTCCCCTAATCAGCCCCAGCATTTT	CATSDGRSPNQPQHF
TRBV20-1	once	TRBJ1-5	-	TGCAGTGCTGGACGGGGGCCGAGGCAGCCCCAGCATTTT	CSAGRGPRQPQHF
TRBV4-3	many	TRBJ2-7	TRBD2	TGCGCCAGCAGCCAAGATACTAGCGGCTACTACGAGCAGTACTTC	CASSQDTSGYYEQYF
TRBV19	many	TRBJ1-3	-	TGTGCCAGTAGTCTCGGGATCACTGGAAACACCATATATTTT	CASSLGITGNTIYF
TRBV29-1	-	TRBJ2-1	TRBD2	TGCAGCGTTGGTAGCGGGGGGGCCCACAATGAGCAGTTCTTC	CSVGSGGAHNEQFF
TRBV12-3/TRBV12-4	-	TRBJ2-2	-	TGTGCCAGCAGCCTCACGGGCCACGGGGAGCTGTTTTTT	CASSLTGHGELFF
TRBV20-1	-	TRBJ2-7	TRBD2	TGCAATGCACAGCCGACTAGCGGGACCTACGAGCAGTACTTC	CNAQPTSGTYEQYF
TRBV10-2	once	TRBJ2-5	-	TGCGCCAGCAGTGTAGGGGGGCCAGTAGCAGAGACCCAGTACTTC	CASSVGGPVAETQYF
TRBV20-1	once	TRBJ2-7	TRBD1	TGCAGTGCTAGAGATGGGACAGGGAAGTACGAGCAGTACTTC	CSARDGTGKYEQYF
TRBV25-1	-	TRBJ2-7	TRBD2	TGTGCCAGCAGCCTTGCTACCGCGGGAGTGGTCGAGCAGTACTTC	CASSLATAGVVEQYF
TRBV29-1	few	TRBJ2-7	TRBD1	TGCAGCGTTCCCGGGACAGGGTACCACGAGCAGTACTTC	CSVPGTGYHEQYF
TRBV19	-	TRBJ2-7	-	TGTGCCAGTAGTACGGCCGGGAGCTACGAGCAGTACTTC	CASSTAGSYEQYF
TRBV20-1	-	TRBJ2-7	TRBD1	TGCAGTGCTAGGGGGACAGGGGGCTACGAGCAGTACTTC	CSARGTGGYEQYF
TRBV24-1	-	TRBJ1-5	-	TGTGCCACCAGTGATTGGCCTGCAGATCAGCCCCAGCATTTT	CATSDWPADQPQHF